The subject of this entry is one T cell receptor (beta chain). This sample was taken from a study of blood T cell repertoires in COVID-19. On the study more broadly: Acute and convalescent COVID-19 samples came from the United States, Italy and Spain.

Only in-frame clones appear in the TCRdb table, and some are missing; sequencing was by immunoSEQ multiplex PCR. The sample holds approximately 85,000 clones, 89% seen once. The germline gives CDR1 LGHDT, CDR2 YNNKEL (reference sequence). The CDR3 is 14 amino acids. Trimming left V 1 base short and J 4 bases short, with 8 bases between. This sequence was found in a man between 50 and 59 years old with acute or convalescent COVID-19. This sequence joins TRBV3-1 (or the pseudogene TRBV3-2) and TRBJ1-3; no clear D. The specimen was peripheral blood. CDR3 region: CASSQASSGNTIYF. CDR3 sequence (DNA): TGTGCCAGCAGCCAAGCTTCTTCGGGAAACACCATATATTTT.